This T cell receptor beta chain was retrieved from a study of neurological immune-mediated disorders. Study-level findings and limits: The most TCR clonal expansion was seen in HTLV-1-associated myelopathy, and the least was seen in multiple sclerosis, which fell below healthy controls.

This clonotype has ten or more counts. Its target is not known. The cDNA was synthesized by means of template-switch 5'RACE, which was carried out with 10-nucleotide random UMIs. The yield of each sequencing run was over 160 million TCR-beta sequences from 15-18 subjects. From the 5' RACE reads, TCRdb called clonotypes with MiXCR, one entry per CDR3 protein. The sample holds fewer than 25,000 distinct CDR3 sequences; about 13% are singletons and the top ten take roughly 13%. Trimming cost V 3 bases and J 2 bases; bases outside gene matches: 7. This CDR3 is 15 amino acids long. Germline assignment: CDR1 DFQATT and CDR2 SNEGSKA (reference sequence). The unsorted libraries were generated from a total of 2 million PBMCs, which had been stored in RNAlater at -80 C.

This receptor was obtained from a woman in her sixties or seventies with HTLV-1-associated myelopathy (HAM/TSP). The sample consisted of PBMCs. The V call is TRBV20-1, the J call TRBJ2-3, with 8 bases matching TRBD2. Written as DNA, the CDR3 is TGCAGTGCTAGTTTGGGACTAGAACCCACAGATACGCAGTATTTT. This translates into CSASLGLEPTDTQYF.